This entry lists 8 T cell receptor beta chains sequenced from one sample in a study of shared clonotypes between healthy human individuals. Method: immunoSEQ multiplex PCR; TCRdb's copy keeps in-frame clones and lacks some. This table has approximately 1.5 million clones, 98% appearing once. Sequencing was performed on naive CD4+ T cells sorted from blood. The subset is: CD45RA+ positively selected. The source of these receptors is a man aged 30-40 years in good health.

V gene TRBV11-2 combines with J gene TRBJ1-5; D is unclear. Germline lookup yields CDR1 SGHAT and CDR2 FQNNGV. Between the trimmed V and J ends, which lost 0 bases and 6 bases, there was a span of 12 bases. The CDR3 sequence is 15 residues long. CDR3 protein: CASSLEAGGSQPQHF. CDR3 bases: TGTGCCAGCAGCTTAGAGGCCGGAGGGTCTCAGCCCCAGCATTTT.

The chain employs TRBV30 and TRBJ1-2; 9 bases are a match to TRBD1. CDR1 and CDR2 (germline): GTSNPN, SVGIG (reference sequence). The CDR3 is 15 amino acids. V shed 0 bases, J shed 4 bases, and the junction held 6 bases outside the gene matches. Here the CDR3 DNA reads TGTGCCTGGAGTGTATCTAGACAGGGGGGCTATGGCTACACCTTC. It specifies CAWSVSRQGGYGYTF. The variable domain in full, completed from reference TRBV30 and TRBJ1-2, reads SQTIHQWPATLVQPVGSPLSLECTVEGTSNPNLYWYRQAAGRGLQLLFYSVGIGQISSEVPQNLSASRPQDRQFILSSKKLLLSDSGFYLCAWSVSRQGGYGYTFGSGTRLTVV.

The J gene is TRBJ2-7, the V gene TRBV20-1; D remains ambiguous. From germline, CDR1 is DFQATT and CDR2 SNEGSKA (reference sequence). CDR3 length equals 9 residues. V lost 8 bases and J 6 bases, leaving 8 bases between the germline ends. In nucleotides, the CDR3 is TGCAGTCCGGTGCGCGAGCAGTACTTC. Translating gives CSPVREQYF.

The chain has TRBV6-5 and TRBJ2-1, with 7 bases lining up with TRBD2. The CDR3 runs to 16 residues. Germline CDR1 reads MNHEY; CDR2 reads SVGAGI. The trim removed 0 bases at V and 3 bases at J, leaving 5 bases unmatched. CDR3 in amino acids: CASSYSLADFYNEQFF. CDR3 in DNA: TGTGCCAGCAGTTACTCTCTAGCGGACTTCTACAATGAGCAGTTCTTC.

The chain employs TRBV7-8 and TRBJ1-5; unclear D gene. The CDR3 runs 14 residues. CDR1 SGHVS and CDR2 FQNEAQ come from the germline V gene. Trimming took off 2 bases at V and 6 bases at J, with 11 bases between the two ends. The CDR3 bases are TGTGCCAGCAGCTTAAGTTTTGAGGTTCAGCCCCAGCATTTT. This codes for CASSLSFEVQPQHF.

The V call is TRBV4-1, the J call TRBJ2-1; TRBD2 is a possible D gene (6 bases). Trimming removed 1 base from V and 6 bases from J, with 13 bases in between. Germline V lookup: CDR1 MGHRA, CDR2 YSYEKL. The length of the CDR3 is 15 residues. DNA for the CDR3: TGCGCCAGCAGCCAAGTACTAGCTCCAGTCAATGAGCAGTTCTTC. Translation: CASSQVLAPVNEQFF.

The chain employs TRBV5-4 and TRBJ2-6, with no clear D. Deletions cut 2 bases from V and 0 bases from J, with 6 bases between. Germline CDR1 reads SGHNT; CDR2 reads YYREEE (reference sequence). The CDR3 totals 15 residues. The CDR3 loop reads CASSFVNSGANVLTF. The CDR3 coding sequence is TGTGCCAGCAGCTTTGTTAACTCTGGGGCCAACGTCCTGACTTTC.

This rearrangement joins TRBV18 to TRBJ2-1; 7 bases line up with TRBD1. The germline V gene has CDR1 KGHSH and CDR2 LQKENI. V shed 4 bases, J shed 6 bases, and the junction held 6 bases outside the gene matches. The CDR3 runs to 14 residues. CDR3 sequence reads: CASSQDRTVNEQFF. CDR3 nucleotides: TGTGCCAGCTCACAGGACAGGACTGTCAATGAGCAGTTCTTC. Looking up the rest from reference TRBV18 and TRBJ2-1 gives the full variable domain: NAGVMQNPRHLVRRRGQEARLRCSPMKGHSHVYWYRQLPEEGLKFMVYLQKENIIDESGMPKERFSAEFPKEGPSILRIQQVVRGDSAAYFCASSQDRTVNEQFFGPGTRLTVL.